This is a list of T cell receptor beta chains from one sample in a study of OX40 agonist ivuxolimab in advanced cancers. The assay was immunoSEQ multiplex PCR, and TCRdb's table has in-frame clones only and misses some. The table includes roughly 71,000 clones, 90% to 95% detected once. The sample in question was CD4+ or CD8+ T cells sorted from blood, obtained in a trial of the OX40 agonist ivuxolimab. The receptors here all came from an adult with an advanced solid tumor such as melanoma, head and neck, liver or kidney cancer. Both conserved end residues are part of each CDR3. A D gene is named only where the DNA matches it firmly. Part of the rows lack a size; the others show once, few, many or a class for expanded clones.

j_call: TRBJ2-3
clone_size: NA
v_call: TRBV28
d_call: NA
cdr3_aa: CASSLPGIGTGSTDTQYF
cdr3_nt: TGTGCCAGCAGTTTACCGGGCATCGGGACGGGAAGCACAGATACGCAGTATTTT

j_call: TRBJ2-7
clone_size: NA
v_call: TRBV4-3
d_call: TRBD1
cdr3_aa: CASSQGRDRGHEQYF
cdr3_nt: TGCGCCAGCAGCCAAGGGAGGGACAGGGGCCACGAGCAGTACTTC

j_call: TRBJ2-1
clone_size: NA
v_call: TRBV11-3
d_call: NA
cdr3_aa: CASSLAPISYNEQFF
cdr3_nt: TGTGCCAGCAGCTTGGCGCCTATCTCCTACAATGAGCAGTTCTTC

j_call: TRBJ2-7
clone_size: NA
v_call: TRBV30
d_call: TRBD2
cdr3_aa: CAWSVLAGVSYEQYF
cdr3_nt: TGTGCCTGGAGTGTACTAGCGGGAGTAAGCTACGAGCAGTACTTC

j_call: TRBJ2-7
clone_size: NA
v_call: TRBV7-6
d_call: NA
cdr3_aa: CASSSDGGFTDEQYF
cdr3_nt: TGTGCCAGCAGCTCAGACGGGGGATTCACGGACGAGCAGTACTTC

j_call: TRBJ1-2
clone_size: NA
v_call: TRBV7-2
d_call: NA
cdr3_aa: CASSVIGGSTDGYTF
cdr3_nt: TGTGCCAGCAGCGTAATTGGCGGGTCGACAGATGGCTACACCTTC

j_call: TRBJ2-5
clone_size: once
v_call: TRBV9
d_call: TRBD2
cdr3_aa: CASSPRLAGGPGETQYF
cdr3_nt: TGTGCCAGCAGCCCCCGCCTAGCGGGAGGGCCGGGTGAGACCCAGTACTTC

j_call: TRBJ1-1
clone_size: NA
v_call: TRBV6-5
d_call: TRBD1
cdr3_aa: CASSPGTGRNTEAFF
cdr3_nt: TGTGCCAGCAGTCCCGGGACAGGGCGTAACACTGAAGCTTTCTTT

j_call: TRBJ1-1
clone_size: NA
v_call: TRBV5-5
d_call: NA
cdr3_aa: CASSLWGGNTEAFF
cdr3_nt: TGTGCCAGCAGCTTGTGGGGTGGGAACACTGAAGCTTTCTTT

j_call: TRBJ2-7
clone_size: NA
v_call: TRBV15
d_call: NA
cdr3_aa: CATSAGPYEQYF
cdr3_nt: TGTGCCACCAGCGCCGGTCCCTACGAGCAGTACTTC

j_call: TRBJ1-2
clone_size: NA
v_call: TRBV6-1
d_call: NA
cdr3_aa: CASADSYHSEGYTF
cdr3_nt: TGTGCCAGCGCAGACAGCTACCATTCCGAGGGCTACACCTTC

j_call: TRBJ2-1
clone_size: NA
v_call: TRBV11-2
d_call: TRBD2
cdr3_aa: CASSEAGDTNEQFF
cdr3_nt: TGTGCCAGCAGCGAAGCGGGAGACACCAATGAGCAGTTCTTC

j_call: TRBJ1-5
clone_size: NA
v_call: TRBV4-2
d_call: NA
cdr3_aa: CASSQGDGYPNQPQHF
cdr3_nt: TGTGCCAGCAGCCAAGGGGACGGTTACCCCAATCAGCCCCAGCATTTT

j_call: TRBJ2-2
clone_size: once
v_call: TRBV28
d_call: TRBD2
cdr3_aa: CASAGLADNTGELFF
cdr3_nt: TGTGCCAGCGCGGGACTAGCGGACAACACCGGGGAGCTGTTTTTT

j_call: TRBJ2-7
clone_size: NA
v_call: TRBV7-6
d_call: TRBD1
cdr3_aa: CASSLVGGQDVFSYEQYF
cdr3_nt: TGTGCCAGCAGCTTAGTAGGGGGACAGGACGTTTTTTCTTACGAGCAGTACTTC